Listed below are T cell receptor beta chains from one sample, sequenced in a study of cytomegalovirus exposure and HLA in healthy donors. Assay used: immunoSEQ multiplex PCR; TCRdb lists only in-frame clones, some missing. The sample records 180,000 or so clones, approximately 84% being singletons. Material: PBMCs. The receptors stem from a girl aged 5-17 years in good health and CMV-seropositive. The CDR3 runs from the conserved cysteine through the conserved F or W. D genes are given only for firm matches. The size field is filled for only some rows; it gives once, few, many or a size class.

clone size	D gene	V gene	J gene	CDR3 DNA	CDR3 protein
NA	TRBD1	TRBV7-3	TRBJ1-2	TGTGCCAGCAGCCTCTCAGGGGGCAACTATGGCTACACCTTC	CASSLSGGNYGYTF
NA	TRBD1	TRBV9	TRBJ2-7	TGTGCCAGCAGTGGAAACCGGGACAGCTACGAGCAGTACTTC	CASSGNRDSYEQYF
NA	NA	TRBV5-1	TRBJ1-2	TGCGCCAGCAGCTCGGGAGTGAGCTATGGCTACACCTTC	CASSSGVSYGYTF
NA	NA	TRBV29-1	TRBJ2-6	TGCAGCGTTGGGGAGTCTGGGGCCAACGTCCTGACTTTC	CSVGESGANVLTF
NA	NA	TRBV9	TRBJ2-3	TGTGCCAGCAGCGTGGCCCCGACAGCTTACACAGATACGCAGTATTTT	CASSVAPTAYTDTQYF
NA	TRBD1	TRBV4-1	TRBJ1-3	TGCGCCAGCAGCCCCGGACAGGCGTTCTCTGGAAACACCATATATTTT	CASSPGQAFSGNTIYF
NA	TRBD1	TRBV6-5	TRBJ1-2	TGTGCCAGCAGTTACCAACTACAGGGGCTAAGCGGCTACACCTTC	CASSYQLQGLSGYTF
NA	NA	TRBV6-1	TRBJ2-5	TGTGCCAGCAGTGAAGCGGGGGGAGGACAAGAGACCCAGTACTTC	CASSEAGGGQETQYF
once	TRBD2	TRBV7-9	TRBJ2-7	TGTGCCAGCAGCAATAGCGGGAGGCCCACCTACGAGCAGTACTTC	CASSNSGRPTYEQYF
NA	NA	TRBV29-1	TRBJ2-7	TGCAGCGTCGTTGACGGACAGATCCGAGGGCAGTACTTC	CSVVDGQIRGQYF
few	TRBD2	TRBV30	TRBJ2-1	TGTGCCTGGAATAGCGGGAGGTACAATGAGCAGTTCTTC	CAWNSGRYNEQFF
NA	TRBD2	TRBV2	TRBJ2-3	TGTGCCAGCAGGGAGACTAGCGGGGGAGGAGATACGCAGTATTTT	CASRETSGGGDTQYF
NA	TRBD2	TRBV7-9	TRBJ2-2	TGTGCCAGCAGCTTTCCTAGCGGGTTCACCGGGGAGCTGTTTTTT	CASSFPSGFTGELFF
NA	NA	TRBV7-3	TRBJ2-3	TGTGCCAGCAGCTTAGAGAGGGCAGATACGCAGTATTTT	CASSLERADTQYF
NA	NA	TRBV5-4	TRBJ2-7	TGTGCCAGCAGCCCACTGTCAGGTAGGGGAAAGCCCTACGAGCAGTACTTC	CASSPLSGRGKPYEQYF
few	TRBD2	TRBV7-7	TRBJ2-6	TGTGCCAGCAGCCCTAGCGGGAGGGACTCTGGGGCCAACGTCCTGACTTTC	CASSPSGRDSGANVLTF
NA	NA	TRBV30	TRBJ1-6	TGTGCCTGGAGAAGCCCGCGGCCGGGTCTCTCCTATAATTCACCCCTCCACTTT	CAWRSPRPGLSYNSPLHF
NA	TRBD2	TRBV9	TRBJ2-3	TGTGCCAGCAGCAGACTTAGCGGGAGGGCCTACACAGATACGCAGTATTTT	CASSRLSGRAYTDTQYF
NA	TRBD2	TRBV19	TRBJ2-1	TGTGCCAGTAGCCCCATCCCCGGGACTAGCGGAGGGGGGCTGTACAATGAGCAGTTCTTC	CASSPIPGTSGGGLYNEQFF
NA	NA	TRBV29-1	TRBJ2-5	TGCAGCGTTGCCGGGAAGCAAGAGACCCAGTACTTC	CSVAGKQETQYF
NA	NA	TRBV6-6	TRBJ1-5	TGTGCCAGCAGTTACTTGGCAGATAATCAGCCCCAGCATTTT	CASSYLADNQPQHF
NA	TRBD1	TRBV15	TRBJ2-5	TGTGCCACCAGCACCCTGGACAGGGTTGGTCAAGAGACCCAGTACTTC	CATSTLDRVGQETQYF